One sample yielded the 2 T cell receptor beta chains listed below, sequenced in a study of blood T cell repertoires in COVID-19. This table comes from immunoSEQ multiplex PCR, and its TCRdb copy is limited to in-frame clones, with some not included. This sample yields around 250,000 clones, of which 65% to 85% are seen a single time; more than 1.5% belongs to the top ten. The source material was peripheral blood. The receptors were sampled from a woman aged 40 to 50 who had recovered from COVID-19.

The count of this clone is one. V is TRBV27 and J is TRBJ2-1; maybe TRBD1 (5 bases). The V gene's germline CDR1 is MNHEY and CDR2 SMNVEV (reference sequence). This CDR3 has 14 residues. The V and J ends lost 3 bases and 7 bases respectively, with 13 bases between them. CDR3 sequence reads: CASSLAGSLNEQFF. The CDR3 DNA reads TGTGCCAGCAGTTTGGCAGGGTCCTTAAATGAGCAGTTCTTC.

The chain carries TRBV10-3 and TRBJ1-2; TRBD1 aligns across 8 bases. This CDR3 comprises 16 residues. Per germline, CDR1 ENHRY and CDR2 SYGVKD. Unmatched junction bases numbered 6, after V lost 0 bases and J lost 3 bases. CDR3 coding DNA: TGTGCCATCAGTGAGTCGATAGGACAGGGTTACTATGGCTACACCTTC. Translation gives CAISESIGQGYYGYTF.